These 27 T cell receptor beta chains came from one sample sequenced in a study of shared clonotypes between healthy human individuals. Only in-frame clones appear in the TCRdb table, and some are missing; sequencing was by immunoSEQ multiplex PCR. This table has about 600,000 clones, more than 95% appearing once. Sequencing input: naive CD4+ T cells sorted from blood. As to subset: CD45RA+ positively selected. The receptor set was obtained from a woman in her 30s in good health.

J is TRBJ1-1 and V is TRBV6-5; TRBD1 matches 10 bases. V was pared by 2 bases and J by 5 bases, with 5 bases of the junction left unmatched. The CDR3 has 15 residues. In germline, CDR1 is MNHEY, CDR2 SVGAGI. CDR3 in DNA: TGTGCCAGCAGTTACGACAGGGGGCGTAGGACTGAAGCTTTCTTT. Its translation is CASSYDRGRRTEAFF.

This sequence joins TRBV27 and TRBJ1-1; tentative D call: TRBD1 (6 bases). Per germline, CDR1 MNHEY and CDR2 SMNVEV (reference sequence). With 5 bases removed from V and 5 bases from J, the gap between germline ends came to 15 bases. The length of the CDR3 is 14 residues. For the CDR3, the DNA is TGTGCCAGCAGTACGACAACAGGGATAACTGAAGCTTTCTTT. Protein product: CASSTTTGITEAFF.

V and J are TRBV19 and TRBJ1-2; 7 bases fit TRBD1. The CDR3 spans 14 residues. The germline gives CDR1 LNHDA, CDR2 SQIVND (reference sequence). V lost 5 bases to trimming and J lost 0 bases; unmatched junction nucleotides: 3. Written as DNA, the CDR3 is TGTGCCAGTAGTGGGACAGCCGCTAACTATGGCTACACCTTC. Its translation: CASSGTAANYGYTF. Filled out from reference TRBV19 and TRBJ1-2, the complete variable domain reads DGGITQSPKYLFRKEGQNVTLSCEQNLNHDAMYWYRQDPGQGLRLIYYSQIVNDFQKGDIAEGYSVSREKKESFPLTVTSAQKNPTAFYLCASSGTAANYGYTFGSGTRLTVV.

Note on this clone: The same CDR3 can be traced to other DNA sequences in this sample. This chain joins TRBV7-7 and TRBJ2-5, with D hard to call. CDR1 and CDR2 from the germline V gene are SSHAT and FNYEAQ (reference sequence). V was clipped by 1 base and J by 1 base, with 4 bases between them. The CDR3 contains 13 residues. CDR3 in amino acids: CASSLVGQETQYF. The DNA of the CDR3 is TGTGCCAGCAGCTTAGTAGGCCAAGAGACCCAGTACTTC. Looking up the rest from reference TRBV7-7 and TRBJ2-5 gives the full variable domain: GAGVSQSPRYKVTKRGQDVTLRCDPISSHATLYWYQQALGQGPEFLTYFNYEAQPDKSGLPSDRFSAERPEGSISTLTIQRTEQRDSAMYRCASSLVGQETQYFGPGTRLLVL.

The chain recombines TRBV18 with TRBJ1-1, with D unresolved. V was clipped by 2 bases and J by 3 bases, with 10 bases between them. CDR3 length: 14 amino acids. Germline lookup yields CDR1 KGHSH and CDR2 LQKENI. As DNA, the CDR3 is TGTGCCAGCTCACCATCTACAGTGCACACTGAAGCTTTCTTT. Translated, it gives CASSPSTVHTEAFF.

The rearrangement uses TRBV6-5 and TRBJ2-7, with TRBD2 matching over 11 bases. After removal of 2 bases from V and 5 bases from J, the junction contained 8 bases not matched to a gene. This CDR3 has 16 residues. The germline V gene encodes CDR1 MNHEY and CDR2 SVGAGI. The CDR3 reads CASSYGNSGRAHEQYF. In DNA, the CDR3 is TGTGCCAGCAGTTACGGGAATAGCGGGAGGGCCCACGAGCAGTACTTC.

V and J are TRBV27 and TRBJ2-2; 13 bases are a match to TRBD2. Germline V CDR1 and CDR2: MNHEY, SMNVEV (reference sequence). There are 19 residues in the CDR3. The V segment lost 2 bases and the J segment 7 bases; nucleotides outside the gene matches: 13. CDR3 coding DNA: TGTGCCAGCAGTTTAACCCTTGGACTAGCGGGAGAACGGGGCGGGGAGCTGTTTTTT. It specifies CASSLTLGLAGERGGELFF.

The CDR3 sequence is CASSAGNNQPQHF. The CDR3 coding sequence is TGTGCCAGCAGCGCCGGAAACAATCAGCCCCAGCATTTT. The chain has TRBV2 and TRBJ1-5; no firm D call. Trimming cost V 6 bases and J 3 bases, with 9 bases left between them. CDR1 SNHLY and CDR2 FYNNEI come from the germline V gene. The CDR3 length is 13 residues.

The rearrangement uses TRBV2 and TRBJ2-7; 10 bases are a match to TRBD2. This CDR3 spans 14 amino acids. V trimming: 6 bases; J trimming: 2 bases; junction bases outside the gene matches: 4. Germline CDR1 SNHLY, CDR2 FYNNEI. The CDR3 is CASRRAGGTYEQYF. For the CDR3, the DNA is TGTGCCAGCAGAAGAGCGGGAGGGACCTACGAGCAGTACTTC. The whole variable domain, remainder taken from reference TRBV2 and TRBJ2-7, is EPEVTQTPSHQVTQMGQEVILRCVPISNHLYFYWYRQILGQKVEFLVSFYNNEISEKSEIFDDQFSVERPDGSNFTLKIRSTKLEDSAMYFCASRRAGGTYEQYFGPGTRLTVT.

The CDR3 DNA sequence: TGTGCCAGCAGTGACCAACCCGGGACTCGAGAAGGGGAGCAGTACTTC. As protein: CASSDQPGTREGEQYF. The rearrangement uses TRBV6-1 and TRBJ2-7; D is possibly TRBD2 (6 bases). V was cut by 3 bases and J by 7 bases, with 22 bases left in between. From germline, CDR1 is MNHNS and CDR2 SASEGT. This CDR3 has 16 residues.

The CDR3 DNA reads TGCGCCAGCAGCTTGGTAGGAGGGAAAGAGACCCAGTACTTC. Encoded protein: CASSLVGGKETQYF. The chain employs TRBV5-1 and TRBJ2-5; D is possibly TRBD2 (6 bases). V shed 0 bases and J shed 3 bases, with 9 bases lying between them. The length of the CDR3 is 14 residues. Germline CDR1 reads SGHRS; CDR2 reads YFSETQ.

This chain joins TRBV19 and TRBJ2-1; 12 positions match TRBD2. CDR3 size: 15 residues. From germline, CDR1 is LNHDA and CDR2 SQIVND (reference sequence). Trimming removed 6 bases from V and 10 bases from J; junction bases left unmatched: 10. CDR3 amino acids: CASSPRLAGDGEQFF. CDR3 in DNA: TGTGCCAGTAGCCCCAGACTAGCGGGAGACGGAGAGCAGTTCTTC.

The gene calls are TRBV18 and TRBJ1-3; no clear D gene. The CDR3 loop spans 13 amino acids. Trimming removed 0 bases from V and 3 bases from J, with 3 bases in between. The V gene's germline CDR1 is KGHSH and CDR2 LQKENI. DNA of the CDR3: TGTGCCAGCTCACCACCGTTTGGAAACACCATATATTTT. Translating gives CASSPPFGNTIYF.

This chain connects TRBV9 to TRBJ2-2; D is perhaps TRBD1 (5 bases). The V gene's germline CDR1 is SGDLS and CDR2 YYNGEE. Trimming took 0 bases from V and 6 from J, leaving 9 bases between them. The CDR3 runs to 14 residues. The CDR3 DNA sequence: TGTGCCAGCAGCGTAGCCACAGGACCCGGGGAGCTGTTTTTT. It translates to CASSVATGPGELFF.

V is TRBV6-5 and J is TRBJ2-3, with no clear D. The CDR3 covers 16 residues. The germline V gene has CDR1 MNHEY and CDR2 SVGAGI. The V end lost 4 bases, the J end lost 0 bases, and 14 bases lay between the germline ends. The CDR3 loop reads CASSWAQIYSTDTQYF. Here the CDR3 DNA reads TGTGCCAGCAGTTGGGCCCAGATTTATAGCACAGATACGCAGTATTTT.

The chain combines TRBV5-1 with TRBJ2-5, with 14 bases identical to TRBD2. This CDR3 comprises 15 residues. Germline lookup yields CDR1 SGHRS and CDR2 YFSETQ. The trim removed 4 bases at V and 5 bases at J, leaving 4 bases unmatched. The CDR3 DNA reads as TGCGCCAGCAGCCGGGGGACTAGCGGGAGTGAGACCCAGTACTTC. Protein: CASSRGTSGSETQYF.

The chain couples TRBV5-1 to TRBJ2-2; D remains ambiguous. V lost 4 bases and J lost 0, with 10 bases in between. CDR1 is SGHRS and CDR2 is YFSETQ in the germline V gene. The CDR3 is made up of 15 amino acids. The CDR3 reads CASSLTTANTGELFF. The DNA of the CDR3 is TGCGCCAGCAGCCTAACAACCGCGAACACCGGGGAGCTGTTTTTT.

This chain uses TRBV5-1 with TRBJ2-2; D unclear. Germline lookup yields CDR1 SGHRS and CDR2 YFSETQ. The CDR3 has 16 residues. Trimming left V 4 bases short and J 0 bases short, with 13 bases between. CDR3 in DNA: TGCGCCAGCAGCATGGGCGTCAGCTCGAACACCGGGGAGCTGTTTTTT. This translates into CASSMGVSSNTGELFF.

This chain connects TRBV10-1 to TRBJ2-3, with 7 positions matching TRBD2. This CDR3 comprises 15 residues. V was pared by 7 bases and J by 2 bases, with 9 bases of the junction left unmatched. CDR1 and CDR2 from the germline V gene are WNHNN and SYGVQD (reference sequence). CDR3 amino acids: CASNGGSANTDTQYF. CDR3 coding DNA: TGCGCCAGCAATGGCGGGAGCGCAAACACAGATACGCAGTATTTT.

The rearrangement joins TRBV11-2 to TRBJ1-1; TRBD1 matches at 12 bases. Germline CDR1 is SGHAT and CDR2 is FQNNGV. CDR3 length: 18 residues. J lost 3 bases, V lost 1 base, and 9 bases had no gene match. The CDR3 nucleotides are TGTGCCAGCAGCTTAGCCCCGGGACAGGGGGCTTGGGACACTGAAGCTTTCTTT. Translation: CASSLAPGQGAWDTEAFF.

This clone was seen only once. The chain carries TRBV10-3 and TRBJ1-1; weak D call: TRBD1 (5 bases). The CDR3 sequence is 13 residues long. Germline V gene data show CDR1 as ENHRY and CDR2 as SYGVKD. Trimming stripped 6 bases from V and 6 bases from J, with 14 bases between. Here the CDR3 reads CAISTGTASEAFF. DNA of the CDR3: TGTGCCATCAGCACCGGGACGGCGTCTGAAGCTTTCTTT.

This sequence joins TRBV6-5 and TRBJ2-1; D not resolved. This CDR3 comprises 16 residues. V dropped 2 bases and J dropped 6 bases, with 17 bases sitting between them. Germline assignment: CDR1 MNHEY and CDR2 SVGAGI. The CDR3 here is CASSYDHPALGNEQFF. The DNA for the CDR3 is TGTGCCAGCAGTTACGATCACCCAGCCTTGGGCAATGAGCAGTTCTTC.

This chain joins TRBV7-8 and TRBJ2-5; 10 bases line up with TRBD2. CDR1 and CDR2 from the germline V gene are SGHVS and FQNEAQ. Losses at the gene ends were 1 base for V and 5 bases for J; bases not matched to a gene: 10. The length of the CDR3 is 17 residues. The CDR3 is CASSLGRLAGARETQYF. The CDR3 nucleotides are TGTGCCAGCAGCTTAGGGAGGCTAGCGGGAGCAAGGGAGACCCAGTACTTC.

V is TRBV2 and J is TRBJ2-2; 7 nucleotides line up with TRBD1. Germline-derived CDR1 and CDR2 are SNHLY and FYNNEI. With V trimmed by 9 bases and J by 4 bases, 8 bases remained unmatched. The CDR3 has 14 residues. The CDR3 DNA follows: TGTGCCAGGAAAAGGACAGGCAGCACCGGGGAGCTGTTTTTT. It yields the protein CARKRTGSTGELFF.

The chain recombines TRBV5-1 with TRBJ2-1; D remains unclear. V shed 4 bases and J shed 3 bases, with 14 bases lying between them. The CDR3 length is 15 residues. Germline V gives CDR1 SGHRS, CDR2 YFSETQ. CDR3 nucleotide sequence: TGCGCCAGCAGCCTGGATCTTGGGATCTACAATGAGCAGTTCTTC. This codes for CASSLDLGIYNEQFF.

This clone was seen once. V is TRBV28 and J is TRBJ2-7, with 7 bases matching TRBD2. Trimming removed 8 bases from V and 3 bases from J; junction bases left unmatched: 7. Per the germline V gene, CDR1 is MDHEN and CDR2 is SYDVKM. The CDR3 length is 13 residues. Here the CDR3 reads CASGQGGVYEQYF. The CDR3 DNA follows: TGTGCCAGCGGCCAGGGAGGGGTCTACGAGCAGTACTTC. Drawing the rest from reference TRBV28 and TRBJ2-7, the complete variable domain is DVKVTQSSRYLVKRTGEKVFLECVQDMDHENMFWYRQDPGLGLRLIYFSYDVKMKEKGDIPEGYSVSREKKERFSLILESASTNQTSMYLCASGQGGVYEQYFGPGTRLTVT.

The V call is TRBV6-5, the J call TRBJ2-7; D call uncertain. Germline V lookup: CDR1 MNHEY, CDR2 SVGAGI. The CDR3 sequence is 14 residues long. The ends were cut back, 4 bases at V and 6 bases at J, with 16 bases in the middle. CDR3 in amino acids: CASSSPGPTGEQYF. CDR3 bases: TGTGCCAGCAGTTCCCCCGGACCGACGGGCGAGCAGTACTTC.